This record covers a single T cell receptor (beta chain). The specificity of this receptor is unknown. Nothing much larger sits one base from this clone, and base qualities are not available. The library came from the immunoSEQ multiplex PCR assay. High-throughput TCR-beta CDR3 sequencing of genomic DNA from most patients was performed by Adaptive Biotechnologies. As for the authors' bioinformatics: TCR sequencing data for roughly 20 patients were retrieved from Adaptive's ImmunoSEQ software; three other patients were processed with MiXCR and VDJtools. CDR3 nucleotide sequences shared between donor and recipient were removed because the origin of such sequences could not be assigned. To be classed as alloreactive, a clone needed at least 2-fold expansion over unstimulated cells and a minimum CFSE-low frequency of 0.002% (template counts) or 0.001% (read counts). A clone was considered mappable if detected in the sequenced pre-transplant spleen, lymph node, or MLR CFSE-low populations of the donor or recipient. The cumulative frequency of alloreactive clones was calculated as a percentage of all sequences, weighted by copy number. TCRdb took this table from immuneACCESS and kept in-frame rearrangements with V and J called. Such tables lack part of the clones; where checked against another copy, unresolved V genes explain under half of the gap, and the rest is unexplained. The V and J calls and clone size are taken from that table; D and trimming were inferred from the DNA. A total of 74,000 or so clones appear in this sample, 80% to 95% of them only once. Under 0.85% of the sample is held by the ten biggest clonotypes.

These data originate in a study of graft-versus-host responses after intestinal transplantation (dated by TCRdb to about 2021). The study in broad terms: The transplants that recipients received were multivisceral, liver-intestinal, or isolated intestinal. Bulk TCR-beta CDR3 sequencing was used to track graft-versus-host and host-versus-graft alloreactive T cell clones in the graft, circulation and bone marrow after intestinal transplantation. A peak of at least 4% donor T cells among recipient peripheral blood mononuclear cells was the definition used for donor T cell macrochimerism. Anti-thymocyte globulin induction was given to all recipients, followed by maintenance tacrolimus and steroids for about 3 years. Rather than going through the commercial service, samples from a few later patients were sequenced in-house on an Illumina MiSeq and processed with MiXCR. A cohort of more than 20 intestinal transplant recipients, including one retransplant, was enrolled, and a few patients lacking pretransplant specimens were excluded. Alloreactive clones were identified by sequencing pre-transplant mixed lymphocyte reaction products and comparing these products with unstimulated pre-transplant donor and recipient T cells.

In the first month after transplant, blood samples were collected up to 4 times, and after that at least monthly when available. General findings and caveats noted by the study authors: The relatively low number and heterogeneity of intestinal transplant patients limited the conclusions. Early after transplant, declines in HvG clones were associated with peak levels of circulating GvH clones. Patients with donor T cell macrochimerism had high GvH to HvG T cell clonal ratios in their allografts. GvH clones were found in recipient bone marrow, and some of the GvH clones appeared earlier in ileal mucosa or blood, which is consistent with an intestinal mucosal origin.

The specimen comprised PBMCs, sampled 98 days after intestinal transplantation. This clonotype originated in a human patient who received an intestinal transplant, so some T cells may come from the graft donor.

This receptor has the CDR3 CASSQSPWLRAEAFF. The DNA sequence is TGCGCCAGCAGTCAATCGCCGTGGCTACGCGCTGAAGCTTTCTTT. This chain is built from TRBV23-1 and TRBJ1-1; too little of a D gene remains to name it. TRBV23-1 qualifies as an ORF whose function is uncertain. V was cut back by 0 bases and J by 6 bases, leaving a gap of 14 bases between them. The CDR3 runs 15 amino acids, cysteine and phenylalanine included. Of the read, only the CDR3 DNA is kept; its 45 bases are in frame from base 1.